These T cell receptor beta chains were read from a single sample in a study of long-term antiretroviral therapy in people with HIV. Profiling relied on immunoSEQ multiplex PCR, and the TCRdb table lists in-frame clones only, not all of them. The sample holds 9,500 or so clones, around 75% seen once. Sequenced here: unsorted PBMCs, sampled 1.8 years before starting antiretroviral therapy. The source of these receptors is a man aged 35 to 55 with HIV. The conserved cysteine and the conserved F or W are not part of the CDR3 here. The order of the fields is CDR3 length, V gene, clone size, J gene, CDR3 protein. Rows give clone size only sometimes, using once, few, many, or a class for an expanded clone.

cdr3_length: 13; v_call: TRBV18; clone_size: once; j_call: TRBJ2-5; cdr3_aa: ASSLGTGGQQTQY
cdr3_length: 13; v_call: TRBV15; clone_size: -; j_call: TRBJ1-3; cdr3_aa: ATSRGSGSGNTIY
cdr3_length: 10; v_call: TRBV6-6; clone_size: -; j_call: TRBJ2-5; cdr3_aa: ASGGLDQTQY
cdr3_length: 13; v_call: TRBV5-6; clone_size: -; j_call: TRBJ1-2; cdr3_aa: ASSRARTANYGYT
cdr3_length: 14; v_call: TRBV5-1; clone_size: few; j_call: TRBJ2-7; cdr3_aa: ASSLADLGSSYEQY
cdr3_length: 13; v_call: TRBV5-1; clone_size: -; j_call: TRBJ2-7; cdr3_aa: ASSFDGQDPLEQY
cdr3_length: 13; v_call: TRBV2; clone_size: -; j_call: TRBJ1-2; cdr3_aa: APKRAFTVEDGYT
cdr3_length: 11; v_call: TRBV5-1; clone_size: -; j_call: TRBJ2-7; cdr3_aa: ASSLFGASEQY
cdr3_length: 11; v_call: TRBV13; clone_size: -; j_call: TRBJ2-7; cdr3_aa: ASSSDTSYEQY
cdr3_length: 13; v_call: TRBV7-9; clone_size: -; j_call: TRBJ1-3; cdr3_aa: ASSSDRVSGNTIY
cdr3_length: 12; v_call: TRBV6-5; clone_size: -; j_call: TRBJ2-1; cdr3_aa: ASSLAGFGNEQF
cdr3_length: 14; v_call: TRBV4-2; clone_size: once; j_call: TRBJ1-5; cdr3_aa: ASSQGTGAHGQPQH
cdr3_length: 15; v_call: TRBV11-3; clone_size: once; j_call: TRBJ2-1; cdr3_aa: ASSLDRDGSSYNEQF
cdr3_length: 13; v_call: TRBV4-1; clone_size: -; j_call: TRBJ1-6; cdr3_aa: ASSHGTGINSPLH
cdr3_length: 12; v_call: TRBV6-6; clone_size: -; j_call: TRBJ1-1; cdr3_aa: ASRAGGLNTEAF
cdr3_length: 12; v_call: TRBV5-6; clone_size: -; j_call: TRBJ1-2; cdr3_aa: ASSFYRGSYGYT
cdr3_length: 12; v_call: TRBV30; clone_size: -; j_call: TRBJ1-1; cdr3_aa: AWSLSALNTEAF
cdr3_length: 12; v_call: TRBV5-5; clone_size: once; j_call: TRBJ1-1; cdr3_aa: ASRKPEVRTEAF
cdr3_length: 14; v_call: TRBV9; clone_size: -; j_call: TRBJ2-3; cdr3_aa: ASSVGGGGAADTQY
cdr3_length: 14; v_call: TRBV5-1; clone_size: -; j_call: TRBJ2-3; cdr3_aa: ASSLGTQSRTDTQY
cdr3_length: 13; v_call: TRBV7-2; clone_size: few; j_call: TRBJ1-1; cdr3_aa: ASSLQGRSGTEAF
cdr3_length: 13; v_call: TRBV7-9; clone_size: few; j_call: TRBJ1-2; cdr3_aa: ASSQGDGANYGYT
cdr3_length: 12; v_call: TRBV5-6; clone_size: -; j_call: TRBJ2-7; cdr3_aa: ASSLSLGLDEQY
cdr3_length: 13; v_call: TRBV27; clone_size: -; j_call: TRBJ2-1; cdr3_aa: ASSIGTGFYNEQF
cdr3_length: 13; v_call: TRBV9; clone_size: -; j_call: TRBJ2-7; cdr3_aa: ASSVEGGGSYEQY
cdr3_length: 13; v_call: TRBV21-1; clone_size: -; j_call: TRBJ1-5; cdr3_aa: ASSNRDQSYQPQH
cdr3_length: 11; v_call: TRBV5-1; clone_size: -; j_call: TRBJ2-1; cdr3_aa: ASSLSGAGEQF
cdr3_length: 12; v_call: TRBV5-6; clone_size: few; j_call: TRBJ1-5; cdr3_aa: ASSIGTLGQPQH
cdr3_length: 13; v_call: TRBV5-5; clone_size: -; j_call: TRBJ1-5; cdr3_aa: ASSLEGAGNQPQH
cdr3_length: 14; v_call: TRBV6-6; clone_size: -; j_call: TRBJ2-5; cdr3_aa: ASSYGLAGGQETQY
cdr3_length: 13; v_call: TRBV2; clone_size: -; j_call: TRBJ1-2; cdr3_aa: ASSAMDGAPYGYT
cdr3_length: 14; v_call: TRBV4-1; clone_size: -; j_call: TRBJ1-3; cdr3_aa: ASSQLSIYSGNTIY
cdr3_length: 11; v_call: TRBV10-3; clone_size: -; j_call: TRBJ2-7; cdr3_aa: AIRGRSSYEQY
cdr3_length: 12; v_call: TRBV2; clone_size: -; j_call: TRBJ2-2; cdr3_aa: ASSEGITPGELF
cdr3_length: 12; v_call: TRBV10-3; clone_size: -; j_call: TRBJ1-2; cdr3_aa: AISDSDRTYGYT
cdr3_length: 13; v_call: TRBV19; clone_size: -; j_call: TRBJ1-5; cdr3_aa: ASSSGGAGNQPQH
cdr3_length: 14; v_call: TRBV19; clone_size: -; j_call: TRBJ1-3; cdr3_aa: ASSSRDPTAGNTIY
cdr3_length: 13; v_call: TRBV10-3; clone_size: -; j_call: TRBJ2-7; cdr3_aa: AISEKAGAPYKQY
cdr3_length: 13; v_call: TRBV4-2; clone_size: few; j_call: TRBJ1-2; cdr3_aa: ASSQDRGGFYGYT
cdr3_length: 13; v_call: TRBV13; clone_size: -; j_call: TRBJ2-1; cdr3_aa: ASSPWGQGYNEQF
cdr3_length: 11; v_call: TRBV18; clone_size: -; j_call: TRBJ1-2; cdr3_aa: ASSVGQVYGYT
cdr3_length: 14; v_call: TRBV19; clone_size: once; j_call: TRBJ1-5; cdr3_aa: ASSSGRPGVNQPQH
cdr3_length: 14; v_call: TRBV27; clone_size: few; j_call: TRBJ2-2; cdr3_aa: ASSPTSLLNTGELF
cdr3_length: 18; v_call: TRBV27; clone_size: -; j_call: TRBJ2-6; cdr3_aa: ASSLFGGQGAYSGANVLT
cdr3_length: 13; v_call: TRBV2; clone_size: -; j_call: TRBJ1-5; cdr3_aa: ASSTQGNSNQPQH
cdr3_length: 9; v_call: TRBV7-9; clone_size: -; j_call: TRBJ2-1; cdr3_aa: ASSPYNEQF
cdr3_length: 8; v_call: TRBV20-1; clone_size: -; j_call: TRBJ2-1; cdr3_aa: SAYRNEQF
cdr3_length: 11; v_call: TRBV4-1; clone_size: -; j_call: TRBJ2-1; cdr3_aa: ASSQVRTDEQF
cdr3_length: 13; v_call: TRBV19; clone_size: once; j_call: TRBJ1-2; cdr3_aa: ASSIDPRTGDGYT
cdr3_length: 16; v_call: TRBV7-2; clone_size: -; j_call: TRBJ2-7; cdr3_aa: ASSLGSTSGGVKNEQY
cdr3_length: 12; v_call: TRBV12-5; clone_size: -; j_call: TRBJ2-3; cdr3_aa: ASALTGNTDTQY
cdr3_length: 11; v_call: TRBV13; clone_size: -; j_call: TRBJ2-3; cdr3_aa: ASSLASTDTQY
cdr3_length: 12; v_call: TRBV7-9; clone_size: few; j_call: TRBJ2-5; cdr3_aa: ASSLPLFQETQY
cdr3_length: 16; v_call: TRBV9; clone_size: -; j_call: TRBJ2-1; cdr3_aa: ASSPEGARVGAYNEQF